This TCR beta chain derives from a study of CD8+ T cells in alopecia areata. Findings of the study overall: Greater clonality was observed in lesional scalp samples, especially alopecia totalis/universalis, versus normal scalp. Although TCR sharing was seen in mice, sharing across patients was less clear, possibly for HLA-related reasons.

Investigators sorted PBMCs to obtain both CD4+ and CD8+ T cells. About this clone: Its target is unknown. The sample carries other DNA sequences with the same CDR3.

Trimming shortened V by 1 base and J by 1 base, and 8 bases separated the two germline ends. This CDR3 comprises 14 residues. The V gene's germline CDR1 is SGHVS and CDR2 FQNEAQ. Reverse transcription of extracted RNA yielded cDNA, which provided the sequencing template. The assay was immunoSEQ multiplex PCR, and TCRdb's table has in-frame clones only and misses some. The repertoire holds about 150,000 clones, with around 54% as singletons. This sequence joins TRBV7-8 and TRBJ2-7; D is ambiguous. Input material: CD4+ T cells sorted from blood. The receptor was derived from a human donor in good health. The CDR3 nucleotides read TGTGCCAGCAGCTTAGGCGGTCCTTCCTACGAGCAGTACTTC. The encoded protein is CASSLGGPSYEQYF.